The 25 T cell receptor beta chains below were found in one sample sequenced in a study of blood T cell repertoires in COVID-19. Data came from immunoSEQ multiplex PCR; TCRdb stores just in-frame clones and leaves some out. Seen here are under 200,000 clones, roughly four fifths observed once, and the top ten hold 8% to 13%. Sequenced input: PBMCs or T cells enriched from blood (not recorded which). These receptors were taken from a man over 45 who had recovered from COVID-19.

This chain joins TRBV7-9 and TRBJ1-2, with a weak D call TRBD1 (5 bases). This CDR3 contains 13 residues. Germline lookup yields CDR1 SEHNR and CDR2 FQNEAQ (reference sequence). V gave up 5 bases and J gave up 5 bases, with 12 bases separating them. CDR3 sequence (DNA): TGTGCCAGCAGCCAGACAGATCCTTATGGCTACACCTTC. This codes for CASSQTDPYGYTF.

J is TRBJ1-5 and V is TRBV19; D might be TRBD1 (5 bases). CDR3 length: 16 residues. Deletions cut 5 bases from V and 2 bases from J, with 16 bases between. Germline lookup yields CDR1 LNHDA and CDR2 SQIVND (reference sequence). CDR3 region: CASSATRDVGNQPQHF. The CDR3 DNA reads as TGTGCCAGTAGTGCGACCAGGGATGTAGGCAATCAGCCCCAGCATTTT.

The chain combines TRBV24-1 with TRBJ1-1, with 7 bases that match TRBD1. Germline V lookup: CDR1 KGHDR, CDR2 SFDVKD. CDR3 length: 14 amino acids. Losses at the gene ends were 9 bases for V and 4 bases for J; bases not matched to a gene: 10. The CDR3 region has the DNA TGTGCCACCGCGACAGGGTCGGTCCCCACTGAAGCTTTCTTT. Translating gives CATATGSVPTEAFF.

This chain links TRBV28 with TRBJ1-5; 10 nucleotides agree with TRBD1. The CDR3 totals 16 residues. The V and J ends lost 5 bases and 6 bases, in that order; junction bases with no gene match: 10. Looked up from germline, CDR1 is MDHEN and CDR2 is SYDVKM. In DNA form, the CDR3 reads TGTGCCAGCAGTCCCCCGGTAGACAGGGGGCGTCAGCCCCAGCATTTT. Its translation is CASSPPVDRGRQPQHF.

The CDR3 DNA reads TGTGCCAGCAGTCTAGACAGGGTAGGCACTGAAGCTTTCTTT. Translated: CASSLDRVGTEAFF. The V call is TRBV6-6, the J call TRBJ1-1, with TRBD1 matching 7 bases. The J segment lost 4 bases and the V segment lost 5 bases, leaving 7 bases of the junction unmatched. The germline CDR1 and CDR2 sequences are MNHNY and SVGAGI (reference sequence). The CDR3 is 14 amino acids.

CDR3 in DNA: TGTGCCAGCAGCAGAGGAACTCAGAACACTGAAGCTTTCTTT. Encoded protein: CASSRGTQNTEAFF. This chain joins TRBV27 and TRBJ1-1; D not certain. V was clipped by 6 bases and J by 1 base, with 12 bases between them. Germline CDR1 reads MNHEY; CDR2 reads SMNVEV (reference sequence). CDR3 size: 14 residues.

The chain carries TRBV6-5 and TRBJ2-1; 10 nucleotides match TRBD2. Germline CDR1 and CDR2: MNHEY and SVGAGI. V lost 0 bases and J lost 10; bases outside the gene matches: 6. This CDR3 is 15 amino acids long. The CDR3: CASSYSLAGKWEQFF. CDR3 nucleotides: TGTGCCAGCAGTTACTCACTAGCGGGAAAATGGGAGCAGTTCTTC.

CDR3 sequence: CASSPAGAGTDTQYF. The CDR3 DNA sequence: TGTGCCAGCAGCCCCGCGGGAGCGGGCACAGATACGCAGTATTTT. This sequence joins TRBV5-4 and TRBJ2-3; 7 bases map to TRBD2. This CDR3 comprises 15 residues. The trim removed 4 bases at V and 1 base at J, leaving 6 bases unmatched. CDR1 and CDR2 from the germline V gene are SGHNT and YYREEE (reference sequence).

This clone was seen more than once but under ten times. CDR3 DNA: TGTGCCAGCAGTCTGGGGGAAGGGGAGGCGAACACCGGGGAGCTGTTTTTT. This gives the protein CASSLGEGEANTGELFF. This chain links TRBV27 with TRBJ2-2; a weak D match, TRBD2 (6 bases). Trimming removed 5 bases at V and 0 bases at J, with 16 bases between. CDR3 size: 17 residues. CDR1 is MNHEY, CDR2 SMNVEV, per germline (reference sequence).

The gene calls are TRBV7-8 and TRBJ1-1; no clear D gene. The CDR3 extends over 16 amino acids. V dropped 3 bases and J dropped 6 bases, with 20 bases sitting between them. Germline CDR1 is SGHVS and CDR2 is FQNEAQ. The CDR3 sequence: CASSFNPMPRVSEAFF. CDR3 in DNA: TGTGCCAGCAGCTTCAATCCGATGCCACGGGTGTCTGAAGCTTTCTTT.

The chain couples TRBV24-1 to TRBJ2-3, with D tentatively TRBD2 (6 bases). Germline V gives CDR1 KGHDR, CDR2 SFDVKD. This CDR3 is 15 amino acids long. Trimming removed 4 bases at V and 3 bases at J, with 13 bases between. This CDR3 reads CATSESGAGTDTQYF. The DNA of the CDR3 is TGTGCCACCAGTGAATCTGGGGCGGGAACAGATACGCAGTATTTT.

In DNA form, the CDR3 reads TGTGCCAGCAGCTTCGGTACGCCCTATGGCTACACCTTC. This gives the protein CASSFGTPYGYTF. J is TRBJ1-2 and V is TRBV5-5; unclear D gene. CDR1 is SGHKS and CDR2 is YYEKEE in the germline V gene (reference sequence). Trimming left V 2 bases short and J 4 bases short, with 9 bases between. The CDR3 length is 13 residues.

V usage is TRBV2 and J usage is TRBJ2-6, with D maybe TRBD1 (6 bases). Germline-derived CDR1 and CDR2 are SNHLY and FYNNEI. The CDR3 is 16 residues long. V was shortened by 7 bases and J by 1 base, with 14 bases between the two germline ends. The CDR3 nucleotides read TGTGCCAGCACTCAGACAGGTTCTTCTGGGGCCAACGTCCTGACTTTC. Amino acid sequence: CASTQTGSSGANVLTF.

The rearrangement uses TRBV7-3 and TRBJ1-1; weak D call: TRBD1 (6 bases). The CDR3 sequence is 13 residues long. The germline V gene encodes CDR1 SGHTA and CDR2 FQGTGA. V lost 5 bases to trimming and J lost 4 bases, with 11 bases between them. The CDR3 region is CASSQQGSTEAFF. The CDR3 DNA is TGTGCCAGCAGCCAACAGGGTTCCACTGAAGCTTTCTTT. Filled out from reference TRBV7-3 and TRBJ1-1, the complete variable domain reads GAGVSQTPSNKVTEKGKYVELRCDPISGHTALYWYRQSLGQGPEFLIYFQGTGAADDSGLPNDRFFAVRPEGSVSTLKIQRTERGDSAVYLCASSQQGSTEAFFGQGTRLTVV.

In the case of this clone: Distinct nucleotide sequences in the sample also encode this CDR3. V usage is TRBV20-1 and J usage is TRBJ1-1; weak D call: TRBD1 (6 bases). With 3 bases removed from V and 5 bases from J, the gap between germline ends came to 7 bases. The germline V gene has CDR1 DFQATT and CDR2 SNEGSKA (reference sequence). CDR3 length: 11 residues. The CDR3, as DNA: TGCAGTGCTAGTAGGGGGACTGAAGCTTTCTTT. It translates to CSASRGTEAFF.

V and J are TRBV9 and TRBJ2-1, with D perhaps TRBD1 (7 bases). V lost 0 bases and J lost 3, with 10 bases in between. CDR1 and CDR2 from the germline V gene are SGDLS and YYNGEE. The CDR3 is made up of 15 amino acids. CDR3 sequence: CASSVGRGLYNEQFF. DNA of the CDR3: TGTGCCAGCAGCGTAGGGAGGGGGCTCTACAATGAGCAGTTCTTC.

The V and J genes are TRBV7-2 and TRBJ2-7, with D maybe TRBD2 (6 bases). Germline V gene lookup returns CDR1 SGHTA and CDR2 FQGNSA. The CDR3 length is 14 residues. Trimming took 4 bases from V and 6 from J, leaving 16 bases between them. The CDR3 nucleotides are TGTGCCAGCAGCTCTTTTCGACTAGTCTCCGAGCAGTACTTC. Translating it yields CASSSFRLVSEQYF.

This chain joins TRBV14 and TRBJ2-5; the D gene is possibly TRBD2 (5 bases). V was pared by 0 bases and J by 5 bases, with 22 bases between. Germline V lookup: CDR1 SGHDN, CDR2 FVKESK. The CDR3 is 18 amino acids. This CDR3 is CASSQDGIEGRRRETQYF. The DNA of the CDR3 is TGTGCCAGCAGCCAAGATGGAATTGAAGGTAGGAGGCGGGAGACCCAGTACTTC.

V gene TRBV19 combines with J gene TRBJ1-1; TRBD1 matches at 7 bases. The germline gives CDR1 LNHDA, CDR2 SQIVND (reference sequence). The CDR3 contains 15 residues. Germline trimming cut 4 bases from V and 4 bases from J; bases unmatched to any gene: 9. DNA of the CDR3: TGTGCCAGTAGTAATGGGTTACAGGGGAGCACTGAAGCTTTCTTT. Residues: CASSNGLQGSTEAFF.

This chain links TRBV28 with TRBJ1-6; a possible D gene is TRBD1 (5 bases). The CDR3 length is 14 residues. V lost 7 bases and J 5 bases, leaving 12 bases between the germline ends. CDR1 is MDHEN and CDR2 is SYDVKM in the germline V gene. As DNA, the CDR3 is TGTGCCAGCACAAGGGGCTCAAATAATTCACCCCTCCACTTT. Its translation is CASTRGSNNSPLHF.

The CDR3 DNA follows: TGTGCCAGCAGTTACACCCGGGTGGCTATGAACACTGAAGCTTTCTTT. Its protein is CASSYTRVAMNTEAFF. The rearrangement uses TRBV6-5 and TRBJ1-1; D gene uncertain. Looked up from germline, CDR1 is MNHEY and CDR2 is SVGAGI. CDR3 length: 16 residues. V lost 2 bases to trimming and J lost 0 bases, with 13 bases between them.

The genes are TRBV6-5 and TRBJ2-3, with 8 positions matching TRBD2. Germline V gene sequence: CDR1 MNHEY, CDR2 SVGAGI. The V and J ends lost 2 bases and 4 bases, in that order; junction bases with no gene match: 8. The CDR3 length is 16 residues. CDR3 sequence reads: CASSYDGGGKADTQYF. The CDR3 nucleotides read TGTGCCAGCAGTTACGATGGCGGGGGGAAAGCAGATACGCAGTATTTT.

The rearrangement uses TRBV19 and TRBJ2-5; 7 bases agree with TRBD1. V lost 1 base, J lost 4 bases, and 3 bases stayed unmatched. CDR3 size: 14 residues. Germline-derived CDR1 and CDR2 are LNHDA and SQIVND (reference sequence). This CDR3 is CASSIGTGVETQYF. CDR3 nucleotide sequence: TGTGCCAGTAGTATAGGTACAGGGGTAGAGACCCAGTACTTC.

The CDR3 sequence: CASDRDRQETQYF. For the CDR3, the DNA is TGTGCCAGCGACCGGGACAGACAAGAGACCCAGTACTTC. The V call is TRBV2, the J call TRBJ2-5, with TRBD1 matching 7 bases. The germline V gene encodes CDR1 SNHLY and CDR2 FYNNEI. After removal of 8 bases from V and 2 bases from J, the junction contained 5 bases not matched to a gene. The CDR3 has 13 residues. Together with reference TRBV2 and TRBJ2-5, the CDR3 gives the full variable domain: EPEVTQTPSHQVTQMGQEVILRCVPISNHLYFYWYRQILGQKVEFLVSFYNNEISEKSEIFDDQFSVERPDGSNFTLKIRSTKLEDSAMYFCASDRDRQETQYFGPGTRLLVL.

V is TRBV7-6 and J is TRBJ2-7, with D possibly matching TRBD1 (5 bases). The germline V gene has CDR1 SGHVS and CDR2 FNYEAQ. This CDR3 region has 11 residues. V was cut by 6 bases and J by 6 bases, with 9 bases left in between. The CDR3 sequence is CASSARGEQYF. The DNA of the CDR3 is TGTGCCAGCAGTGCAAGGGGCGAGCAGTACTTC.